Each of the 27 T cell receptor beta chains below was sequenced from the same sample in a study of cytomegalovirus exposure and HLA in healthy donors. Using immunoSEQ multiplex PCR, the repertoire was profiled, and TCRdb retains in-frame clones only, with some absent. Of over 110,000 clones listed, about nine tenths are singletons. Sequencing input: PBMCs. The receptor source for this set is a man between 18 and 35 years old in good health and CMV-seronegative.

This chain links TRBV6-1 with TRBJ2-5, with 11 bases matching TRBD2. The germline V gene encodes CDR1 MNHNS and CDR2 SASEGT. The V gene end was trimmed by 3 bases and the J gene end by 4 bases; junction bases not matched to a gene: 4. This CDR3 spans 15 amino acids. The CDR3 region is CASSDLAGGPETQYF. The CDR3 DNA reads as TGTGCCAGCAGTGATTTAGCGGGGGGGCCAGAGACCCAGTACTTC.

The V and J genes are TRBV29-1 and TRBJ2-3; D is perhaps TRBD1 (6 bases). V lost 0 bases, J lost 3 bases, and 19 bases lay in between. The CDR3 is 17 amino acids. The germline CDR1 and CDR2 sequences are SQVTM and ANQGSEA. CDR3 sequence (DNA): TGCAGCGTTGAAGATAGTGGGGACAACTTGGGGACAGATACGCAGTATTTT. It translates to CSVEDSGDNLGTDTQYF.

The genes are TRBV7-9 and TRBJ1-1, with a weak D call TRBD1 (5 bases). CDR3 length: 13 amino acids. The germline CDR1 and CDR2 sequences are SEHNR and FQNEAQ (reference sequence). The V end was cut by 7 bases, the J end by 1 base, with 10 bases between. CDR3 sequence: CASNRGSNTEAFF. The CDR3 nucleotides are TGTGCCAGCAATAGGGGTTCGAACACTGAAGCTTTCTTT. The full variable domain, with the rest looked up from reference TRBV7-9 and TRBJ1-1, is DTGVSQNPRHKITKRGQNVTFRCDPISEHNRLYWYRQTLGQGPEFLTYFQNEAQLEKSRLLSDRFSAERPKGSFSTLEIQRTEQGDSAMYLCASNRGSNTEAFFGQGTRLTVV.

The chain uses TRBV4-1 and TRBJ2-7, with 9 bases fitting TRBD1. Germline CDR1 and CDR2: MGHRA and YSYEKL. CDR3 size: 17 residues. Trimming cost V 4 bases and J 3 bases; bases outside gene matches: 13. The CDR3 coding sequence is TGCGCCAGCAGCCGCCTTTCTCCGGGACAGGGAAACTACGAGCAGTACTTC. It yields the protein CASSRLSPGQGNYEQYF.

The chain has TRBV28 and TRBJ2-5; possibly TRBD1 for D (6 bases). Per the germline V gene, CDR1 is MDHEN and CDR2 is SYDVKM. This CDR3 has 13 amino acids. V lost 9 bases and J lost 1, with 12 bases in between. The CDR3, as DNA: TGTGCCAGTGACGGACAGACCCAAGAGACCCAGTACTTC. This translates into CASDGQTQETQYF.

This chain's CDR3 is CASSLGTYRVQGQFF. The DNA for the CDR3 is TGTGCCAGCAGCTTAGGGACCTACAGGGTACAGGGGCAGTTCTTC. The chain combines TRBV13 with TRBJ2-1, with D tentatively TRBD1 (6 bases). Trimming removed 0 bases at V and 12 bases at J, with 18 bases between. The CDR3 runs to 15 residues. Germline CDR1 PRHDT, CDR2 FYEKMQ (reference sequence).

This clone came up a few times. A much larger clone sits a single nucleotide away, making a read error possible. Other DNA sequences in the same sample also yield this CDR3. The rearrangement uses TRBV6-1 and TRBJ2-3; TRBD2 agrees at 10 bases. Germline V gene sequence: CDR1 MNHNS, CDR2 SASEGT. The V segment lost 2 bases and the J segment 4 bases; nucleotides outside the gene matches: 0. The CDR3 loop spans 14 amino acids. This CDR3 reads CASSELAGADTQYF. CDR3 bases: TGTGCCAGCAGTGAACTAGCGGGGGCAGATACGCAGTATTTT.

The chain carries TRBV6-5 and TRBJ2-7; 7 bases line up with TRBD2. Germline loops: CDR1 MNHEY, CDR2 SVGAGI. The CDR3 consists of 13 residues. The V segment lost 9 bases and the J segment 2 bases; nucleotides outside the gene matches: 7. CDR3 protein: CASHRDYPYEQYF. CDR3 bases: TGTGCCAGTCACCGGGACTACCCCTACGAGCAGTACTTC.

As DNA, the CDR3 is TGTGCCAGCAGCTGGGGACAGCGCCTTATAGATACGCAGTATTTT. As protein: CASSWGQRLIDTQYF. This sequence joins TRBV7-9 and TRBJ2-3; 7 nucleotides line up with TRBD1. The V segment lost 4 bases and the J segment 5 bases; nucleotides outside the gene matches: 9. Germline-derived CDR1 and CDR2 are SEHNR and FQNEAQ (reference sequence). This CDR3 contains 15 residues.

The chain has TRBV7-9 and TRBJ2-2, with TRBD2 matching over 7 bases. CDR3 length: 15 residues. V shed 5 bases, J shed 1 base, and the junction held 4 bases outside the gene matches. Germline CDR1 reads SEHNR; CDR2 reads FQNEAQ (reference sequence). Written as DNA, the CDR3 is TGTGCCAGCAGCCCGGGGGGACTGAACACCGGGGAGCTGTTTTTT. Translation: CASSPGGLNTGELFF.

This chain uses TRBV27 with TRBJ2-1; tentatively, D is TRBD2 (5 bases). With 6 bases removed from V and 4 bases from J, the gap between germline ends came to 10 bases. This CDR3 is built from 13 residues. Germline V gene sequence: CDR1 MNHEY, CDR2 SMNVEV (reference sequence). The CDR3 nucleotides read TGTGCCAGCAGCTCCGGGATTTACAATGAGCAGTTCTTC. Its translation: CASSSGIYNEQFF.

The chain has TRBV27 and TRBJ1-4; D unresolved. V was cut by 5 bases and J by 0 bases, with 4 bases left in between. Germline V gene sequence: CDR1 MNHEY, CDR2 SMNVEV (reference sequence). The CDR3 totals 13 residues. CDR3 residues: CASSLATNEKLFF. Written as DNA, the CDR3 is TGTGCCAGCAGTCTTGCAACTAATGAAAAACTGTTTTTT.

The chain uses TRBV9 and TRBJ2-1, with D possibly TRBD1 on 7 matching bases. Trimming cost V 0 bases and J 2 bases, with 12 bases left between them. Germline CDR1 reads SGDLS; CDR2 reads YYNGEE. The CDR3 spans 16 residues. CDR3 sequence: CASSVVEGATYNEQFF. DNA for the CDR3: TGTGCCAGCAGCGTAGTGGAGGGGGCGACCTACAATGAGCAGTTCTTC.

This clone showed up just once. The chain has TRBV27 and TRBJ2-3; 7 bases are a match to TRBD1. CDR1 is MNHEY and CDR2 is SMNVEV in the germline V gene (reference sequence). This CDR3 has 14 residues. Trimming removed 4 bases from V and 3 bases from J; junction bases left unmatched: 4. The DNA for the CDR3 is TGTGCCAGCAGTTCGCACAGGGGAACAGATACGCAGTATTTT. Translation gives CASSSHRGTDTQYF.

This chain's CDR3 is CASSLVSASTDTQYF. In DNA form, the CDR3 reads TGTGCCAGCAGCTTAGTTAGCGCTAGCACAGATACGCAGTATTTT. The V gene is TRBV7-2, the J gene TRBJ2-3, with a weak D call TRBD2 (5 bases). The CDR3 spans 15 residues. Trimming left V 1 base short and J 0 bases short, with 8 bases between. Germline assignment: CDR1 SGHTA and CDR2 FQGNSA. Using reference TRBV7-2 and TRBJ2-3 for the parts outside the CDR3, the full variable domain is GAGVSQSPSNKVTEKGKDVELRCDPISGHTALYWYRQSLGQGLEFLIYFQGNSAPDKSGLPSDRFSAERTGGSVSTLTIQRTQQEDSAVYLCASSLVSASTDTQYFGPGTRLTVL.

The chain has TRBV5-1 and TRBJ2-3; weak D call: TRBD1 (5 bases). V lost 4 bases, J lost 2 bases, and 11 bases lay in between. This CDR3 is built from 14 residues. CDR1 and CDR2 (germline): SGHRS, YFSETQ. The CDR3 is CASSTRQYTDTQYF. In nucleotides, the CDR3 is TGCGCCAGCAGCACCCGACAGTACACAGATACGCAGTATTTT.

The chain is built from TRBV6-1 and TRBJ1-5, with D perhaps matching TRBD1 (5 bases). Trimming pared 2 bases from V and 0 bases from J, leaving 11 bases between. Germline CDR1 reads MNHNS; CDR2 reads SASEGT. This CDR3 has 16 amino acids. CDR3 amino acids: CASSEPTAYSNQPQHF. In DNA, the CDR3 is TGTGCCAGCAGTGAACCGACAGCCTATAGCAATCAGCCCCAGCATTTT.

This rearrangement joins TRBV30 to TRBJ2-1, with 12 bases matching TRBD2. Germline V gene data show CDR1 as GTSNPN and CDR2 as SVGIG (reference sequence). The CDR3 consists of 15 residues. The junction had 5 bases not matched to a gene; V was cut back by 3 bases and J by 5 bases. The CDR3 coding sequence is TGTGCCTGGAGAAGACTAGCGGGAGCCGACAATGAGCAGTTCTTC. It is translated as CAWRRLAGADNEQFF. Full variable domain (outside the CDR3, taken from reference TRBV30 and TRBJ2-1): SQTIHQWPATLVQPVGSPLSLECTVEGTSNPNLYWYRQAAGRGLQLLFYSVGIGQISSEVPQNLSASRPQDRQFILSSKKLLLSDSGFYLCAWRRLAGADNEQFFGPGTRLTVL.

The V call is TRBV19, the J call TRBJ2-7; a possible D gene is TRBD2 (6 bases). V dropped 8 bases and J dropped 1 base, with 12 bases sitting between them. This CDR3 spans 13 amino acids. Germline loops: CDR1 LNHDA, CDR2 SQIVND (reference sequence). CDR3 amino acids: CASASAGSYEQYF. The CDR3 DNA reads TGTGCCAGTGCCTCAGCGGGTTCCTACGAGCAGTACTTC. The whole variable domain, filled in from reference TRBV19 and TRBJ2-7, reads DGGITQSPKYLFRKEGQNVTLSCEQNLNHDAMYWYRQDPGQGLRLIYYSQIVNDFQKGDIAEGYSVSREKKESFPLTVTSAQKNPTAFYLCASASAGSYEQYFGPGTRLTVT.

This clone was picked up one time. The chain has TRBV15 and TRBJ2-1; D not certain. V shed 3 bases and J shed 2 bases, with 11 bases lying between them. The CDR3 totals 15 residues. CDR1 LNHNV and CDR2 YYDKDF come from the germline V gene (reference sequence). DNA of the CDR3: TGTGCCACCAGCAGTCACTATTCCCCCTACAATGAGCAGTTCTTC. Translating it yields CATSSHYSPYNEQFF.

This clone is a singleton in its sample. The sample has other DNA sequences that encode this CDR3 too. The rearrangement links TRBV2 to TRBJ1-5; D is undetermined. The CDR3 runs 15 residues. From germline, CDR1 is SNHLY and CDR2 FYNNEI. Trimming left V 4 bases short and J 0 bases short, with 10 bases between. In DNA form, the CDR3 reads TGTGCCAGCAGTGGTTCGGGTTATAGCAATCAGCCCCAGCATTTT. Amino acids: CASSGSGYSNQPQHF. Full variable domain (outside the CDR3, taken from reference TRBV2 and TRBJ1-5): EPEVTQTPSHQVTQMGQEVILRCVPISNHLYFYWYRQILGQKVEFLVSFYNNEISEKSEIFDDQFSVERPDGSNFTLKIRSTKLEDSAMYFCASSGSGYSNQPQHFGDGTRLSIL.

The chain is built from TRBV11-3 and TRBJ2-1; the match to TRBD2 covers 14 bases. Germline CDR1 SGHNT, CDR2 YENEEA. V gave up 1 base and J gave up 4 bases; unmatched junction bases: 12. The CDR3 spans 20 residues. CDR3 loop: CASSLGVGLAGAGTYNEQFF. CDR3 nucleotides: TGTGCCAGCAGCTTAGGGGTGGGACTAGCGGGGGCCGGAACGTACAATGAGCAGTTCTTC.

The V gene is TRBV5-1, the J gene TRBJ2-5; 9 bases map to TRBD2. Germline V gives CDR1 SGHRS, CDR2 YFSETQ. The V and J ends lost 2 bases and 4 bases, in that order; junction bases with no gene match: 12. This CDR3 has 17 amino acids. The CDR3 DNA sequence: TGCGCCAGCAGCTTTGGGGCTAGCGGGGCCCTTCTAGAGACCCAGTACTTC. It encodes CASSFGASGALLETQYF.

The chain couples TRBV6-5 to TRBJ2-3; D might be TRBD1 (5 bases). V lost 2 bases to trimming and J lost 0 bases, with 6 bases between them. The CDR3 spans 14 residues. Germline CDR1 MNHEY, CDR2 SVGAGI. CDR3 loop: CASSYPGSTDTQYF. CDR3 bases: TGTGCCAGCAGTTACCCAGGGAGCACAGATACGCAGTATTTT.

The chain carries TRBV28 and TRBJ1-5; no clear D. Germline CDR1 and CDR2: MDHEN and SYDVKM. Trimming removed 6 bases from V and 4 bases from J, with 7 bases in between. The CDR3 spans 12 residues. For the CDR3, the DNA is TGTGCCAGCAGGACGGGTAATCAGCCCCAGCATTTT. The encoded protein is CASRTGNQPQHF.

The sample holds a few counts of this clone. V is TRBV4-1 and J is TRBJ1-1; tentatively, D is TRBD1 (5 bases). The CDR3 is made up of 14 amino acids. Germline CDR1 reads MGHRA; CDR2 reads YSYEKL. Trimming cost V 7 bases and J 5 bases, with 17 bases left between them. The CDR3 sequence is CASTYGGMATEAFF. Here the CDR3 DNA reads TGCGCCAGCACCTACGGGGGAATGGCGACTGAAGCTTTCTTT.

A single count supports this clone. The rearrangement joins TRBV27 to TRBJ2-1; TRBD1 matches 9 bases. CDR3 size: 14 residues. CDR1 and CDR2 (germline): MNHEY, SMNVEV (reference sequence). The V segment lost 5 bases and the J segment 7 bases; nucleotides outside the gene matches: 6. The CDR3 nucleotides are TGTGCCAGCAGTACCGGGACAGGGTCAAATGAGCAGTTCTTC. This codes for CASSTGTGSNEQFF.